Each of the 21 T cell receptor beta chains below was sequenced from the same sample in a study of cytomegalovirus exposure and HLA in healthy donors. It was with 60 Vbeta and 13 Jbeta primers that the PCR ran. Profiled with immunoSEQ multiplex PCR; TCRdb holds only in-frame clones, not every one. The data hold about 47,000 clones, with roughly 76% observed a single time. What was sequenced was PBMCs. The receptors shown here come from a man between 25 and 39 years old in good health and CMV-seronegative.

The chain carries TRBV29-1 and TRBJ2-2, with D tentatively TRBD1 (7 bases). The germline V gene has CDR1 SQVTM and CDR2 ANQGSEA. The V and J ends lost 7 bases and 4 bases respectively, with 19 bases between them. This CDR3 contains 15 residues. The chain's CDR3 is CSARRGQTTTGELFF. CDR3 sequence (DNA): TGCAGCGCCCGGAGGGGGCAAACTACCACCGGGGAGCTGTTTTTT.

This chain joins TRBV29-1 and TRBJ2-5; 12 nucleotides match TRBD2. This CDR3 is built from 16 residues. With V trimmed by 3 bases and J by 5 bases, 10 bases remained unmatched. In germline, CDR1 is SQVTM, CDR2 ANQGSEA. The CDR3 here is CSVEFASGRAGETQYF. CDR3 coding DNA: TGCAGCGTTGAGTTTGCTAGCGGGAGGGCCGGGGAGACCCAGTACTTC.

V gene TRBV29-1 combines with J gene TRBJ2-7; tentative D call: TRBD2 (5 bases). V was shortened by 8 bases and J by 2 bases, with 19 bases between the two germline ends. This CDR3 spans 14 amino acids. Germline V gives CDR1 SQVTM, CDR2 ANQGSEA. In DNA form, the CDR3 reads TGCAGCATAAAACAGACGGGGATTGCCTACGAGCAGTACTTC. Protein product: CSIKQTGIAYEQYF.

This clone turned up a few times. This rearrangement joins TRBV6-1 to TRBJ2-3, with 8 bases matching TRBD2. J lost 3 bases, V lost 4 bases, and 12 bases had no gene match. Germline CDR1 reads MNHNS; CDR2 reads SASEGT. There are 17 residues in the CDR3. The CDR3 nucleotides are TGTGCCAGCAGTGGAGGCCCCGGGACTAGAGGTACAGATACGCAGTATTTT. Protein product: CASSGGPGTRGTDTQYF.

V is TRBV27 and J is TRBJ1-1; D is unclear. The CDR3 covers 15 residues. CDR1 is MNHEY and CDR2 is SMNVEV in the germline V gene (reference sequence). The V end was cut by 4 bases, the J end by 0 bases, with 12 bases between. The DNA of the CDR3 is TGTGCCAGCAGTTACCAGGCAGCCCTGAACACTGAAGCTTTCTTT. It is translated as CASSYQAALNTEAFF.

V usage is TRBV12-5 and J usage is TRBJ1-4, with D perhaps matching TRBD1 (6 bases). The CDR3 runs to 16 residues. Per the germline V gene, CDR1 is LGHNT and CDR2 is FRNRAP. The V end was cut by 0 bases, the J end by 7 bases, with 15 bases between. CDR3 residues: CASGLVNGGEREKLFF. The CDR3 DNA follows: TGTGCTAGTGGTTTGGTCAATGGGGGCGAGCGTGAAAAACTGTTTTTT.

The rearrangement joins TRBV5-4 to TRBJ2-2; a weak D match, TRBD2 (5 bases). CDR3 size: 15 residues. The V gene's germline CDR1 is SGHNT and CDR2 YYREEE (reference sequence). V lost 4 bases to trimming and J lost 0 bases, with 10 bases between them. The CDR3 here is CASSLADPNTGELFF. DNA for the CDR3: TGTGCCAGCAGCCTAGCCGACCCGAACACCGGGGAGCTGTTTTTT.

The chain has TRBV7-2 and TRBJ1-2; 9 nucleotides agree with TRBD1. CDR3 length equals 14 residues. Germline V gene data show CDR1 as SGHTA and CDR2 as FQGNSA. Losses at the gene ends were 5 bases for V and 5 bases for J; bases not matched to a gene: 6. CDR3 sequence (DNA): TGTGCCAGCAGCCACATACAGGGGGCTTATGGCTACACCTTC. It is translated as CASSHIQGAYGYTF.

The rearrangement joins TRBV5-1 to TRBJ1-1, with 9 nucleotides matching TRBD1. Trimming at V came to 4 bases and at J to 4 bases, leaving 17 bases not matched to a gene. The CDR3 loop spans 18 amino acids. Germline V gene sequence: CDR1 SGHRS, CDR2 YFSETQ. The CDR3 DNA reads as TGCGCCAGCAGCGCCGAAGTCCCGGGACAGGGAATATCCACTGAAGCTTTCTTT. As protein: CASSAEVPGQGISTEAFF.

In its sample, this clone was seen a few times. V and J are TRBV11-2 and TRBJ2-5; no firm D call. V gave up 5 bases and J gave up 4 bases, with 14 bases separating them. CDR1 is SGHAT, CDR2 FQNNGV, per germline. This CDR3 has 14 residues. The CDR3 loop is CASSPSRSPETQYF. In DNA, the CDR3 is TGTGCCAGCAGCCCGTCCCGCAGTCCAGAGACCCAGTACTTC. The full variable domain, with the rest looked up from reference TRBV11-2 and TRBJ2-5, is EAGVAQSPRYKIIEKRQSVAFWCNPISGHATLYWYQQILGQGPKLLIQFQNNGVVDDSQLPKDRFSAERLKGVDSTLKIQPAKLEDSAVYLCASSPSRSPETQYFGPGTRLLVL.

The chain employs TRBV7-2 and TRBJ2-1, with 8 bases that match TRBD2. There are 19 residues in the CDR3. Trimming cost V 4 bases and J 0 bases; bases outside gene matches: 14. Germline lookup yields CDR1 SGHTA and CDR2 FQGNSA. CDR3 in amino acids: CASSSKTGTSWVSYNEQFF. CDR3 sequence (DNA): TGTGCCAGCAGCTCGAAGACCGGGACTAGTTGGGTCTCCTACAATGAGCAGTTCTTC.

This sequence joins TRBV4-1 and TRBJ1-2; D call uncertain. The V and J ends lost 4 bases and 8 bases respectively, with 20 bases between them. Germline V gene sequence: CDR1 MGHRA, CDR2 YSYEKL. The CDR3 is 15 amino acids. The CDR3 loop is CASSPGLGRVGGYTF. The CDR3 DNA is TGCGCCAGCAGCCCCGGGCTTGGGAGGGTCGGCGGCTACACCTTC.

The rearrangement links TRBV6-5 to TRBJ1-1; D possibly corresponds to TRBD1 (5 bases). This CDR3 has 13 amino acids. V was shortened by 6 bases and J by 6 bases, with 14 bases between the two germline ends. Per germline, CDR1 MNHEY and CDR2 SVGAGI. Here the CDR3 DNA reads TGTGCCAGCAGACGAACAGGATCCCCTGAAGCTTTCTTT. Translating gives CASRRTGSPEAFF.

V and J are TRBV30 and TRBJ1-2, with D unclear. The germline gives CDR1 GTSNPN, CDR2 SVGIG (reference sequence). The CDR3 is 14 amino acids. Trimming shortened V by 4 bases and J by 7 bases, and 19 bases separated the two germline ends. The CDR3 sequence: CAWTASGSVLGYTF. CDR3 sequence (DNA): TGTGCCTGGACCGCATCCGGCAGCGTACTTGGCTACACCTTC.

This clone was picked up a small number of times. The rearrangement uses TRBV4-1 and TRBJ2-2; tentative D call: TRBD1 (5 bases). The CDR3 totals 17 residues. The V gene lost 0 bases and the J gene lost 6 bases, with 17 bases spanning the gap. Germline lookup yields CDR1 MGHRA and CDR2 YSYEKL. The CDR3 nucleotides are TGCGCCAGCAGCCAAGAATGGGCAGGGTGGGTATCCGGGGAGCTGTTTTTT. Translation: CASSQEWAGWVSGELFF.

This clone showed up just a few times. The chain recombines TRBV7-8 with TRBJ2-1; TRBD2 agrees at 9 bases. This CDR3 is 16 amino acids long. Germline CDR1 SGHVS, CDR2 FQNEAQ. Trimming cost V 7 bases and J 5 bases; bases outside gene matches: 12. CDR3 coding DNA: TGTGCCAGCATATCCTTTTTAGCGGGAGCCAACAATGAGCAGTTCTTC. Translation: CASISFLAGANNEQFF.

This chain uses TRBV2 with TRBJ2-3; 9 bases fit TRBD2. The V gene's germline CDR1 is SNHLY and CDR2 FYNNEI. V lost 10 bases to trimming and J lost 2 bases; unmatched junction nucleotides: 10. This CDR3 has 15 residues. DNA for the CDR3: TGTGCCAAAGAAACTAGCGGGCAGACCACAGATACGCAGTATTTT. Protein product: CAKETSGQTTDTQYF.

The sample holds a few counts of this clone. The chain recombines TRBV6-5 with TRBJ1-2; TRBD1 agrees at 8 bases. CDR1 MNHEY and CDR2 SVGAGI come from the germline V gene. This CDR3 is 12 amino acids long. Trimming took 7 bases from V and 3 from J; bases not matched to a gene: 1. This CDR3 reads CASKTGDYGYTF. The CDR3 DNA follows: TGTGCCAGCAAGACAGGGGACTATGGCTACACCTTC.

V and J are TRBV6-5 and TRBJ2-7; D perhaps matches TRBD1 (6 bases). Trimming took off 6 bases at V and 3 bases at J, with 15 bases between the two ends. The CDR3 sequence is 14 residues long. Looked up from germline, CDR1 is MNHEY and CDR2 is SVGAGI. CDR3 nucleotide sequence: TGTGCCAGCAGGGGGGCCGGGAAGGACTACGAGCAGTACTTC. Residues: CASRGAGKDYEQYF.

CDR3: CASSLVQSGEKLFF. The CDR3 nucleotides read TGCGCCAGCAGCTTGGTTCAGTCCGGGGAAAAACTGTTTTTT. The chain employs TRBV5-1 and TRBJ1-4; D is unclear. Germline V gene data show CDR1 as SGHRS and CDR2 as YFSETQ. This CDR3 spans 14 amino acids. The germline V and J ends were trimmed by 0 bases and 8 bases, with 11 bases remaining between them.

The chain employs TRBV19 and TRBJ2-7; perhaps TRBD1 as D (5 bases). This CDR3 is 13 amino acids long. Germline CDR1 reads LNHDA; CDR2 reads SQIVND (reference sequence). V was pared by 4 bases and J by 2 bases, with 9 bases between. The CDR3 DNA reads as TGTGCCAGTAGTACAGGGTCGACCTACGAGCAGTACTTC. Amino acid sequence: CASSTGSTYEQYF.